A single TCR beta chain is shown here with its context. Its matching antigen is unknown. CDR1 and CDR2 from the germline V gene are MNHEY and SMNVEV (reference sequence). The CDR3 runs to 13 residues. This record belongs to a study of post-analysis software for immune sequencing data. Tagging with unique molecular identifiers was a feature of the TCR beta cDNA libraries. Each sample of about 0.95 to 11 million input T cells yielded roughly 500,000 cDNA molecules, so each molecule approximated one T cell. TCRdb reprocessed the PCR reads with MiXCR, giving one entry per CDR3 protein. The sample has about 500,000 distinct CDR3 sequences, around 40% seen once; the top ten hold 9.5% to 13%. Study findings and constraints: Elevated frequency relative to controls characterized four or five TRBV segments in patients, TRBV5-6, TRBV5-1 and TRBV20-1 among them.

The sample was blood. This clonotype originated in a girl aged 5 to 17 with multiple sclerosis. V and J are TRBV27 and TRBJ2-4; the D gene is possibly TRBD1 (5 bases). Judging by the DNA end, TRBJ2-7 fits better; the J call may be wrong. The CDR3 sequence: CASSFRVTLEQYF. CDR3 DNA: TGTGCCAGCAGTTTCAGGGTTACTCTCGAGCAGTACTTC.